These T cell receptor beta chains were read from a single sample in a study of cytomegalovirus exposure and HLA in healthy donors. Here immunoSEQ multiplex PCR was the method, and the copy in TCRdb shows in-frame clones only, minus some. This sample's table has over 120,000 clones. The source material was PBMCs. Every receptor here comes from a male donor in good health and CMV-seronegative. Both conserved end residues are part of each CDR3. D genes are given only for firm matches.

d_gene,j_gene,v_gene,CDR3nt,CDR3aa
TRBD1,TRBJ1-5,TRBV5-1,TGCGCCAGCAGCTTGGAGGGGGCCCCCAATCAGCCCCAGCATTTT,CASSLEGAPNQPQHF
NA,TRBJ1-1,TRBV18,TGTGCCAGCTCACCTGGGGCGTACACTGAAGCTTTCTTT,CASSPGAYTEAFF
NA,TRBJ1-2,TRBV9,TGTGCCAGCAGCTTAGAGACTGCAGCTAACTATGGCTACACCTTC,CASSLETAANYGYTF
NA,TRBJ2-1,TRBV7-8,TGTGCCAGCAGCTTAGACAGACACAATGAGCAGTTCTTC,CASSLDRHNEQFF
TRBD2,TRBJ2-1,TRBV18,TGTGCCAGCTCACCGGGACTAGCGGGAGCTTATGAGCAGTTCTTC,CASSPGLAGAYEQFF
NA,TRBJ2-1,TRBV7-6,TGTGCCAGCAGCTCCCGGGATCCTGGGAATGAGCAGTTCTTC,CASSSRDPGNEQFF
TRBD1,TRBJ2-7,TRBV18,TGTGCCAGCTCACCCCGGGACAGATCCTACGAGCAGTACTTC,CASSPRDRSYEQYF
TRBD1,TRBJ1-2,TRBV7-9,TGTGCCAGCAGCCTGGGACAGGGGGATGGCTACACCTTC,CASSLGQGDGYTF
TRBD1,TRBJ1-5,TRBV27,TGTGCCAGCAGTTCCTTGACGGGACAGTACCCCCAGCATTTT,CASSSLTGQYPQHF
TRBD1,TRBJ2-7,TRBV6-5,TGTGCCAGCAGTTACTCGACAGGGGCCTCCTACGAGCAGTACTTC,CASSYSTGASYEQYF
NA,TRBJ2-7,TRBV4-3,TGCGCCAGCGCCGGAGGGAGGAGAGCCTACGAGCAGTACTTC,CASAGGRRAYEQYF
TRBD1,TRBJ2-7,TRBV7-9,TGTGCCAGCAGCCCCCTCGGACAGGGATCCTCCTACGAGCAGTACTTC,CASSPLGQGSSYEQYF
NA,TRBJ2-3,TRBV27,TGTGCCAGCAGTCTAGCTAGCACAGATACGCAGTATTTT,CASSLASTDTQYF
NA,TRBJ2-7,TRBV19,TGTGCCAGTAGTATAAACACCAACTACGAGCAGTACTTC,CASSINTNYEQYF
TRBD1,TRBJ2-7,TRBV7-9,TGTGCCAGCAGCTTGGGGGACAGGGGCCACGAGCAGTACTTC,CASSLGDRGHEQYF
NA,TRBJ2-1,TRBV19,TGTGCCAGTAAGGAGGACAGAGCCAATGAGCAGTTCTTC,CASKEDRANEQFF
NA,TRBJ1-5,TRBV5-1,TGCGCCAGCAGCTTGGTGGGGGGGAATCAGCCCCAGCATTTT,CASSLVGGNQPQHF
TRBD2,TRBJ2-1,TRBV19,TGTGCCAGTAGTATAAGGACTAGCGGGTACAATGAGCAGTTCTTC,CASSIRTSGYNEQFF
TRBD1,TRBJ1-5,TRBV2,TGTGCCAGCAGTTCTCCGACAGGGGGACGGAGCAATCAGCCCCAGCATTTT,CASSSPTGGRSNQPQHF
TRBD1,TRBJ1-2,TRBV18,TGTGCCAGCTCATCAGACAGGGACTATGGCTACACCTTC,CASSSDRDYGYTF
NA,TRBJ1-4,TRBV27,TGTGCCAGCAGTTTTTGGGGGGGTGAAAAACTGTTTTTT,CASSFWGGEKLFF
NA,TRBJ2-5,TRBV10-1,TGCGCCAGCAGTGACTCGCTACAAGAGACCCAGTACTTC,CASSDSLQETQYF
TRBD1,TRBJ1-1,TRBV18,TGTGCCAGCTCACCAAGCCTCCTGACAGGGTTTGAAGCTTTCTTT,CASSPSLLTGFEAFF
NA,TRBJ2-7,TRBV21-1,TGTGCCAGCAGCACCACACTAGCTAGTGAGCAGTACTTC,CASSTTLASEQYF
TRBD1,TRBJ2-2,TRBV28,TGTGCCAGCAGTGTCGGGGACAGCCTGAACACCGGGGAGCTGTTTTTT,CASSVGDSLNTGELFF
TRBD1,TRBJ2-7,TRBV2,TGTGCCAGCGGGGACAGTCTGCGTTACGAGCAGTACTTC,CASGDSLRYEQYF
NA,TRBJ2-2,TRBV6-5,TGTGCCAGCAGAACCCCGGGGAGCACCGGGGAGCTGTTTTTT,CASRTPGSTGELFF
NA,TRBJ2-3,TRBV9,TGTGCCAGCAGCGTAGGGGGTCAGGGATTCATCCCAGATACGCAGTATTTT,CASSVGGQGFIPDTQYF
NA,TRBJ2-7,TRBV7-6,TGTGCCAGCAGCCCAATTCCTAACCTCTACGAGCAGTACTTC,CASSPIPNLYEQYF
TRBD1,TRBJ1-2,TRBV7-6,TGTGCCAGCAGTCCTCAGAGGGGACAGAAAATGAGTCCATATGGCTACACCTTC,CASSPQRGQKMSPYGYTF
TRBD1,TRBJ1-2,TRBV6-5,TGTGCCAGCAGTTACGCCGGGACAGGATCCGGCTACACCTTC,CASSYAGTGSGYTF
NA,TRBJ2-1,TRBV6-6,TGTGCCAGCAGCAGCCTACCCGGGACTGGCAATGAGCAGTTCTTC,CASSSLPGTGNEQFF
TRBD1,TRBJ2-7,TRBV18,TGTGCCAGCTCACTCACGACAGGGAGTCTCGACGAGCAGTACTTC,CASSLTTGSLDEQYF
NA,TRBJ1-2,TRBV19,TGTGCCAGTAGTAGCGGCGGAAACTATGGCTACACCTTC,CASSSGGNYGYTF
TRBD1,TRBJ1-2,TRBV2,TGTGCCAGCAGTGAAGGGACAGGGCGTCATGGCTACACCTTC,CASSEGTGRHGYTF
TRBD1,TRBJ2-7,TRBV19,TGTGCCAGTAGTATAACGTCAGGGGGCGTATACGAGCAGTACTTC,CASSITSGGVYEQYF
NA,TRBJ2-1,TRBV11-2,TGTGCCAGCAACCGAAGGGGGGGAGATGAGCAGTTCTTC,CASNRRGGDEQFF
TRBD1,TRBJ2-5,TRBV29-1,TGCAGCGTCTACAGGGGATCCCAGACCCAGTACTTC,CSVYRGSQTQYF
NA,TRBJ1-2,TRBV6-5,TGTGCCAGCAGTTACTACGGCCGGGATGGCTACACCTTC,CASSYYGRDGYTF